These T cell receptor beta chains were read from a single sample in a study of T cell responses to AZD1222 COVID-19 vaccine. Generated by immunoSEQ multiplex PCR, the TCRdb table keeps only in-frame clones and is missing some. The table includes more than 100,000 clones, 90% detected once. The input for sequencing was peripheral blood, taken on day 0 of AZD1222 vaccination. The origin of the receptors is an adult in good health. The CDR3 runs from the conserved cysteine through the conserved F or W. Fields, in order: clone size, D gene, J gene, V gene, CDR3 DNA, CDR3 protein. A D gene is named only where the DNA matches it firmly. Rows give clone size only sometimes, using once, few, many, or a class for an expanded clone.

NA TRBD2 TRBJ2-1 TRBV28 TGTGCCAGCAGTCTACTAGCGGGAGGGGACAATGAGCAGTTCTTC CASSLLAGGDNEQFF
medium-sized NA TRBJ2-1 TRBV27 TGTGCCAGCAGTTTATATGCGGCCCACGGTAAGGATGAGCAGTTCTTC CASSLYAAHGKDEQFF
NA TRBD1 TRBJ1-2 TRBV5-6 TGTGCCAGCAGCTTGCCCGGGACAGGGATCAGCTACACCTTC CASSLPGTGISYTF
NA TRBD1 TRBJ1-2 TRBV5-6 TGTGCCAGCAGCTCACAGGGGGCGTCCTATGGCTACACCTTC CASSSQGASYGYTF
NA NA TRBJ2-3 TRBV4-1 TGCGCCAGCAGCCAAGGGGGGCTCACAGATACGCAGTATTTT CASSQGGLTDTQYF
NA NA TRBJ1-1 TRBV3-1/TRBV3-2 TGTGCCAGCAGCCTTTACATCAACACTGAAGCTTTCTTT CASSLYINTEAFF
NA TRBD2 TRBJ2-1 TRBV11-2 TGTGCCAGCAGCTTAGTAACAGCGGGGTCCCCGGGGTACAATGAGCAGTTCTTC CASSLVTAGSPGYNEQFF
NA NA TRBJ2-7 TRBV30 TGTGCCTGGGGCCGGACAGACGTCGAGCAGTACTTC CAWGRTDVEQYF
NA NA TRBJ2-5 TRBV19 TGTGCCAGTAGTATCCAAGGGGACGAAGAGACCCAGTACTTC CASSIQGDEETQYF
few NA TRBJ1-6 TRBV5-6 TGTGCCAGCAGCTTGGGGCGGAATAATTCACCCCTCCACTTT CASSLGRNNSPLHF
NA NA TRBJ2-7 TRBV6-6 TGTGCCAGCAGTGGGAGTGACTACGAGCAGTACTTC CASSGSDYEQYF
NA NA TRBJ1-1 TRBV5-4 TGTGCCAGCAACTCGGACGGCATCACTGAAGCTTTCTTT CASNSDGITEAFF
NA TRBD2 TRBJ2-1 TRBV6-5 TGTGCCAGCGGGCGGGGGAGCTCCTACAATGAGCAGTTCTTC CASGRGSSYNEQFF
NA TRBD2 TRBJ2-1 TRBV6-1 TGTGCCAGCAGTGCCCCCCACTGGACTAGCGGGGTCCGCCGCAATGAGCAGTTCTTC CASSAPHWTSGVRRNEQFF
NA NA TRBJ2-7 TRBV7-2 TGTGCCAGCAGCTTAGCGTCGACTGTAACCTACGAGCAGTACTTC CASSLASTVTYEQYF
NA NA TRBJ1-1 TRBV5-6 TGTGCCAGCAGAGGGGGTGGCACTGAAGCTTTCTTT CASRGGGTEAFF
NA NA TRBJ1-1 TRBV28 TGTGCCAGCAGTCTGACTCCGAACACTGAAGCTTTCTTT CASSLTPNTEAFF
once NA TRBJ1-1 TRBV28 TGTGCCAGCAGTTTAGAACAGAACACTGAAGCTTTCTTT CASSLEQNTEAFF
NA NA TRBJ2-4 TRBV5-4 TGTGCCAGCAGCTTGCCCGGGGCTCGGGTCGCCAAAAACATTCAGTACTTC CASSLPGARVAKNIQYF
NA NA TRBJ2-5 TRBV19 TGTGCCAGTAGTACCGGAAATGAGGGAGGGACCCAGTACTTC CASSTGNEGGTQYF
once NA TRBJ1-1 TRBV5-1 TGCGCCAGCAGCTTGTCAGGGATGGGGGAAGCTTTCTTT CASSLSGMGEAFF
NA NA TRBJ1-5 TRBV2 TGTGCCATCACAGGATCCGAAAATCAGCCCCAGCATTTT CAITGSENQPQHF
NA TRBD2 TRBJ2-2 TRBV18 TGTGCCAGCTCACCACCCGCTAGCGGGTTACTCGGGGAGCTGTTTTTT CASSPPASGLLGELFF
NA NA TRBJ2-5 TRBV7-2 TGTGCCAGCAGCCACGGCCGCCAAGAGACCCAGTACTTC CASSHGRQETQYF
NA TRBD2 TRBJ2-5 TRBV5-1 TGCGCCAGCAGCTTCTCCATAGCGGGACTAGGAGAGACCCAGTACTTC CASSFSIAGLGETQYF
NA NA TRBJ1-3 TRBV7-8 TGTGCCAGCAGCTATACGCACTCTGGAGCTGGAAACACCATATATTTT CASSYTHSGAGNTIYF
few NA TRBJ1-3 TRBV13 TGTGCCAGCAGCTCACAGGGAGTTGGAAACACCATATATTTT CASSSQGVGNTIYF
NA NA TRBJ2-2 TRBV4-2 TGTGCCAGCAGCCAACCCGCGGGGACCCATACCGGGGAGCTGTTTTTT CASSQPAGTHTGELFF
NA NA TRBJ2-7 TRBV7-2 TGTGCCAGCAGCCCGGACCGAGCCCTAGGGGAGCAGTACTTC CASSPDRALGEQYF
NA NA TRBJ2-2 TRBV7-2 TGTGCCAGCACCAGGGACCAGACCGGGGAGCTGTTTTTT CASTRDQTGELFF
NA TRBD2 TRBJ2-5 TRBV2 TGTGCCAGCAGCCTCACCTGGGGGGGGGAAGAGACCCAGTACTTC CASSLTWGGEETQYF
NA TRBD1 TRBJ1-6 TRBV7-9 TGTGCCAGCAGCTCCGCCCGACAGGGATTGTCCTATAATTCACCCCTCCACTTT CASSSARQGLSYNSPLHF
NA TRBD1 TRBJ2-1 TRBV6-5 TGTGCCAGCAGTCCCCCGGGACAGGGGAGCAATGAGCAGTTCTTC CASSPPGQGSNEQFF
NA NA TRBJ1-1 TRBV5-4 TGTGCCAGCAGCCCGAGGGCGAACACTGAAGCTTTCTTT CASSPRANTEAFF
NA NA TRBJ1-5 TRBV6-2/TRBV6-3 TGTGCCAGCAGTGAGAGGGGCCGGGGCAATCAGCCCCAGCATTTT CASSERGRGNQPQHF
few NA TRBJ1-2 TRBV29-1 TGCAGCGCTGGGGAGGGTGCGGCTAACTATGGCTACACCTTC CSAGEGAANYGYTF
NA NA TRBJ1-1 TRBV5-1 TGCGCCAGCAGCTTAGGGCAGGGGCTGAACACTGAAGCTTTCTTT CASSLGQGLNTEAFF
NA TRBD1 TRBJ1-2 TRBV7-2 TGTGCCAGCAGCTTAGAGGGGACAGTTACCGCTTCTTCCTTC CASSLEGTVTASSF
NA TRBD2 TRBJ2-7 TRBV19 TGTGCCAGTAGTATAGAAGGCGGGAGCGACGAGCAGTACTTC CASSIEGGSDEQYF
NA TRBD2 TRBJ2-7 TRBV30 TGTGCCTGGACTAGCGGGATCTACGAGCAGTACTTC CAWTSGIYEQYF
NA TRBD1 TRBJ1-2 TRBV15 TGTGCCACCAGCGCTCGGGACAGGGGTGGCTACACCTTC CATSARDRGGYTF
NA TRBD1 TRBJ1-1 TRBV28 TGTGCCAGCAGGTTTGGCGGACAGGGGGCTTTGGCTTTCTTT CASRFGGQGALAFF
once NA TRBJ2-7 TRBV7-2 TGTGCCAGCACCCCCCACAGGAATTTCGAGCAGTACTTC CASTPHRNFEQYF
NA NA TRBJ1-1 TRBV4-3 TGCGCCAGCAGCCAAGATCGGAGGGGAGGCGCTTTCTTT CASSQDRRGGAFF
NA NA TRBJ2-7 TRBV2 TGTGCCAGCAGGTTGGAGGGGGCTGGGGAGCAGTACTTC CASRLEGAGEQYF
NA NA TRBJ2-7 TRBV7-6 TGTGCCAGCAGCGGAGGAGTCAGCTCCTACGAGCAGTACTTC CASSGGVSSYEQYF
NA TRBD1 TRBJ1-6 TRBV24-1 TGTGCCACCAGTCTCCGGGGACAGCATAATTCACCCCTCCACTTT CATSLRGQHNSPLHF
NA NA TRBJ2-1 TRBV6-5 TGTGCCAGCAGTTACCATGACAAGAATGAGCAGTTCTTC CASSYHDKNEQFF
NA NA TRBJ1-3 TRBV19 TGTGCCAGTAGCAACCGTACCCAATCTTCTGGAAACACCATATATTTT CASSNRTQSSGNTIYF
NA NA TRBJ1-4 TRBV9 TGTGCCAGCAGCCCCCGCCCCCAATCAACTAATGAAAAACTGTTTTTT CASSPRPQSTNEKLFF
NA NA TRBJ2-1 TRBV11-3 TGTGCCAGCAGCTTAGAAAGTTCGGCTGAGCAGTTCTTC CASSLESSAEQFF
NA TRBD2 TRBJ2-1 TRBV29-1 TGCAGCGGACACGTGCGGGAGTATGATGAGCAGTTCTTC CSGHVREYDEQFF
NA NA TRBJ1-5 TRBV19 TGTGCCAGTAGTCGGGGGGGCAATCAGCCCCAGCATTTT CASSRGGNQPQHF
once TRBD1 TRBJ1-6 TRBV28 TGTGCCAGCAGTTTTTCGCTACAGGGGGCAAATTCACCCCTCCACTTT CASSFSLQGANSPLHF
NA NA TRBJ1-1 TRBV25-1 TGTGCCAGCAGTGACCGGAACACTGAAGCTTTCTTT CASSDRNTEAFF